Listed below are T cell receptor beta chains from one sample, sequenced in a study of blood T cell repertoires in COVID-19. The data were produced by immunoSEQ multiplex PCR, yet TCRdb's version contains in-frame clones alone and is incomplete. The data show approximately 210,000 clones, 70% to 85% seen once. The sequencing sample was made of PBMCs or T cells enriched from blood (not recorded which). The receptors stem from a woman aged 55-70 years who had recovered from COVID-19. Both conserved end residues are part of each CDR3. A D gene is named only where the DNA matches it firmly. Size is omitted from some rows. Given values are once, few, many or a class for expanded clones.

>.|.|TRBV25-1|TRBJ1-5
CASSDYNQPQHF
>.|.|TRBV9|TRBJ1-3
CASSVRAGDNTIYF
>.|few|TRBV15|TRBJ2-5
CATSRDLTLQETQYF
>.|.|TRBV5-6|TRBJ1-1
CASSPFGETALDTEAFF
>TRBD1|.|TRBV3-1/TRBV3-2|TRBJ1-2
CASSQDMSDRGLGYTF
>.|once|TRBV7-9|TRBJ1-2
CASSLHSQGSGYTF
>TRBD2|.|TRBV19|TRBJ2-5
CASSMRSSGSSETQYF
>.|.|TRBV29-1|TRBJ2-1
CSVEGAWNKEQFF
>TRBD2|.|TRBV13|TRBJ2-3
CASSSTSGVGTDTQYF
>TRBD1|.|TRBV19|TRBJ1-1
CASSMGGTGGNTEAFF
>TRBD1|.|TRBV7-9|TRBJ1-1
CASSTTTGARAFF
>.|few|TRBV11-3|TRBJ1-2
CASSTGQCLYGYTF
>.|.|TRBV10-3|TRBJ2-7
CAISEDSSYEQYF
>TRBD2|.|TRBV7-9|TRBJ2-7
CASSRTSGISSYEQYF
>TRBD2|few|TRBV3-1/TRBV3-2|TRBJ2-7
CASSPGTSGSYEQYF
>.|.|TRBV12-2|TRBJ1-2
CASRLVMWDSLNYGYTF
>TRBD1|.|TRBV27|TRBJ1-1
CASRPMGQMNTEAFF
>.|few|TRBV6-2/TRBV6-3|TRBJ1-1
CASSYMGWTEAFF
>.|.|TRBV19|TRBJ1-2
CASGSGDPLFHGYTF
>TRBD1|.|TRBV10-3|TRBJ2-7
CAINEDRGAYEQYF
>TRBD1|.|TRBV18|TRBJ2-7
CASSPGQGQYF
>.|.|TRBV15|TRBJ2-3
CATSRDLSVSTDTQYF
>TRBD1|.|TRBV7-9|TRBJ1-2
CASRSRGQGNGYTF
>.|.|TRBV14|TRBJ1-2
CASSPPSGRLGYTF
>TRBD1|.|TRBV28|TRBJ2-7
CASSQQGTYEQYF
>.|.|TRBV7-9|TRBJ1-1
CASSLGLGREAFF
>.|.|TRBV6-5|TRBJ1-2
CASSYVRDGHYGYTF
>.|once|TRBV4-2|TRBJ2-2
CASSPLPRGGELFF
>TRBD1|.|TRBV5-1|TRBJ1-6
CASSLGQGGSPLHF
>.|.|TRBV19|TRBJ2-1
CASRTRHLSSYNEQFF
>TRBD1|.|TRBV3-1/TRBV3-2|TRBJ1-6
CASSQVGQGDSPLHF
>.|.|TRBV18|TRBJ1-5
CASSPVDSEWPQHF
>TRBD1|.|TRBV11-3|TRBJ2-3
CASSFGQGRGDTQYF
>.|once|TRBV7-8|TRBJ2-1
CASSRAGNEQFF
>.|.|TRBV5-1|TRBJ2-7
CASSTGTPTEQYF
>TRBD2|few|TRBV4-1|TRBJ2-7
CASSQELLAGGPGVYEQYF
>.|.|TRBV5-4|TRBJ1-2
CASSLQGHYGYTF
>TRBD1|.|TRBV19|TRBJ1-2
CASSSTGGYGYTF
>.|.|TRBV6-5|TRBJ1-2
CASSYSISAGGYTF
>TRBD2|.|TRBV4-2|TRBJ2-3
CASSPRTSGASTDTQYF